These T cell receptor beta chains were read from a single sample in a study of blood T cell repertoires in COVID-19. The assay was immunoSEQ multiplex PCR, and TCRdb's table has in-frame clones only and misses some. Of about 78,000 clones in the sample, around 86% were seen once. Sequencing was performed on peripheral blood. These TCRs come from a man between 50 and 59 years old with active or convalescent COVID-19. CDR3s include the opening cysteine and the closing phenylalanine or tryptophan. Each record gives: V gene, D gene, clone size, J gene, CDR3 protein, CDR3 DNA. D genes are given only for firm matches. Some rows mark clone size as missing; the rest say once, few, many or name a class of expanded clone.

v_call: TRBV29-1; d_call: TRBD1; clone_size: .; j_call: TRBJ2-2; cdr3_aa: CSVRRTGQGTGELFF; cdr3_nt: TGCAGCGTTCGACGGACAGGGCAGGGCACCGGGGAGCTGTTTTTT
v_call: TRBV30; d_call: TRBD1; clone_size: .; j_call: TRBJ1-3; cdr3_aa: CAWSTGENTIYF; cdr3_nt: TGTGCCTGGAGCACAGGGGAAAACACCATATATTTT
v_call: TRBV7-9; d_call: TRBD1; clone_size: .; j_call: TRBJ2-3; cdr3_aa: CASSPTGITDTQYF; cdr3_nt: TGTGCCAGCAGCCCGACAGGGATCACAGATACGCAGTATTTT
v_call: TRBV6-5; d_call: TRBD1; clone_size: .; j_call: TRBJ1-6; cdr3_aa: CASRQGANSPLHF; cdr3_nt: TGTGCCAGCCGTCAGGGGGCTAATTCACCCCTCCACTTT
v_call: TRBV4-2; d_call: .; clone_size: .; j_call: TRBJ1-1; cdr3_aa: CASSQDEAGEAFF; cdr3_nt: TGTGCCAGCAGCCAAGATGAGGCTGGGGAAGCTTTCTTT
v_call: TRBV24-1; d_call: .; clone_size: .; j_call: TRBJ1-1; cdr3_aa: CATSAGLNTEAFF; cdr3_nt: TGTGCCACCAGTGCAGGTCTGAACACTGAAGCTTTCTTT
v_call: TRBV29-1; d_call: TRBD1; clone_size: .; j_call: TRBJ2-2; cdr3_aa: CSAEGQGGTGELFF; cdr3_nt: TGCAGCGCGGAGGGACAGGGGGGCACCGGGGAGCTGTTTTTT
v_call: TRBV6-1; d_call: .; clone_size: .; j_call: TRBJ1-4; cdr3_aa: CASSEGGVGNEKLFF; cdr3_nt: TGTGCCAGCAGCGAAGGGGGGGTGGGTAATGAAAAACTGTTTTTT
v_call: TRBV29-1; d_call: .; clone_size: .; j_call: TRBJ1-1; cdr3_aa: CSVGPGLFNTEAFF; cdr3_nt: TGCAGCGTTGGCCCGGGACTTTTTAACACTGAAGCTTTCTTT
v_call: TRBV28; d_call: .; clone_size: .; j_call: TRBJ1-3; cdr3_aa: CASSPTAGNTIYF; cdr3_nt: TGTGCCAGCAGCCCGACAGCTGGAAACACCATATATTTT
v_call: TRBV5-1; d_call: .; clone_size: once; j_call: TRBJ2-5; cdr3_aa: CASLPGGPQETQYF; cdr3_nt: TGCGCCAGCCTGCCGGGGGGCCCCCAAGAGACCCAGTACTTC
v_call: TRBV7-9; d_call: .; clone_size: few; j_call: TRBJ1-2; cdr3_aa: CASGREDYGYTF; cdr3_nt: TGTGCCAGCGGACGGGAGGACTATGGCTACACCTTC
v_call: TRBV6-5; d_call: TRBD1; clone_size: .; j_call: TRBJ1-5; cdr3_aa: CASSSRQGSNQPQHF; cdr3_nt: TGTGCCAGCAGCTCCAGACAGGGGAGCAATCAGCCCCAGCATTTT
v_call: TRBV28; d_call: TRBD2; clone_size: .; j_call: TRBJ2-3; cdr3_aa: CASSFSSGGSLITDTQYF; cdr3_nt: TGTGCCAGCAGTTTCTCTAGCGGGGGGAGCTTGATCACAGATACGCAGTATTTT
v_call: TRBV7-9; d_call: .; clone_size: .; j_call: TRBJ2-1; cdr3_aa: CASSLWALRNEQFF; cdr3_nt: TGTGCCAGCAGCTTATGGGCACTTAGGAATGAGCAGTTCTTC
v_call: TRBV6-1; d_call: .; clone_size: .; j_call: TRBJ1-2; cdr3_aa: CASSEIGVGYTF; cdr3_nt: TGTGCCAGCAGTGAAATCGGGGTTGGCTACACCTTC